This T cell receptor (beta chain) was found in a study of T cells in Graves' hyperthyroidism and ophthalmopathy. Study-level findings and limits: Among clonotypes expanded in thyroid above 0.001, most were also found in blood.

Amplified TCR beta CDR3 regions derived from RNA transcripts. Using the HTBI primer set, a first-round RT-PCR was run on the TCR CDR3. TCRdb recomputed calls from the multiplex PCR reads with MiXCR, one row per CDR3 protein. The data hold 800,000 or so distinct CDR3 sequences, with around 38% observed a single time. Trimming cost V 6 bases and J 8 bases, with 13 bases left between them. The germline CDR1 and CDR2 sequences are SQVTM and ANQGSEA. This CDR3 region has 11 residues. This clonotype came up many times. Its specificity is unknown. The specimen sequenced was blood. This clonotype was sampled from a man aged 18 to 29 with Graves' hyperthyroidism. The chain joins TRBV29-1 to TRBJ1-1; D is uncertain. In DNA, the CDR3 is TGCAGCGTGCTCATTACCCAAGAAGCTTTCTTT. Protein sequence: CSVLITQEAFF.